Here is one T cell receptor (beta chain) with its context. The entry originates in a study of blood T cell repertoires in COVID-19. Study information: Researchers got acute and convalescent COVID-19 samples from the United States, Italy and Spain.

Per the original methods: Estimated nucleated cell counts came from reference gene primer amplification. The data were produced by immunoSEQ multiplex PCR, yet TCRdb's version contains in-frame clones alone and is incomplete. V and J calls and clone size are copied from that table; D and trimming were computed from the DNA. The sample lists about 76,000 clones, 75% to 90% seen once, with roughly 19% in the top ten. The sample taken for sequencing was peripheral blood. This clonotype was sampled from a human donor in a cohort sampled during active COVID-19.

This CDR3 is CASSLGSTYYGYTF. CDR3 DNA: TGTGCCAGCAGCTTAGGATCTACGTACTATGGCTACACCTTC. The gene calls are TRBV7-2 and TRBJ1-2; no firm D call. V lost 1 base and J 3 bases, leaving 9 bases between the germline ends. The germline V gene has CDR1 SGHTA and CDR2 FQGNSA. This CDR3 has 14 residues.